This entry lists 27 T cell receptor beta chains sequenced from one sample in a study of regulatory T cells in long-lasting Graves disease. As for time point: persistent/refractory GD, antithyroid drugs over 5 years with positive TRAb. Researchers made the TCR library from RNA that was extracted from PBMCs. HTBI primers from iRepertoire and Arm-PCR of CDR3 regions yielded the TCR beta libraries. Via MiXCR, TCRdb re-called the multiplex PCR reads, giving one row per CDR3 protein. Among about 450,000 distinct CDR3 sequences listed, 23% were seen once. Source: peripheral blood mononuclear cells (PBMCs), taken when the disease was refractory, from a patient treated with antithyroid drugs. Receptors were obtained from a female donor with Graves disease.

The chain links TRBV7-9 to TRBJ2-7; D might be TRBD2 (7 bases). Between the trimmed V and J ends, which lost 5 bases and 5 bases, there was a span of 16 bases. Germline V gene lookup returns CDR1 SEHNR and CDR2 FQNEAQ (reference sequence). This CDR3 contains 14 residues. The CDR3 nucleotides are TGTGCCAGCAGCCTTGAAGGGGGAGGGGACGAGCAGTACTTC. Protein sequence: CASSLEGGGDEQYF.

This clonotype showed up many times. The rearrangement joins TRBV12-3 or TRBV12-4 to TRBJ2-7; D possibly corresponds to TRBD1 (6 bases). The CDR3 runs to 19 residues. Between the trimmed V and J ends, which lost 5 bases and 2 bases, there was a span of 28 bases. The CDR3 nucleotides are TGTGCCAGCAGTACGCGTCTCGGCCAGGGGCGTCTTAAACCCTACGAGCAGTACTTC. This gives the protein CASSTRLGQGRLKPYEQYF.

This clonotype came up a few times. The CDR3 loop is CASSPDTSYEQYF. For the CDR3, the DNA is TGTGCCAGCAGCCCGGACACGAGCTACGAGCAGTACTTC. This chain links TRBV13 with TRBJ2-7; TRBD1 might be the D (5 bases). The germline gives CDR1 PRHDT, CDR2 FYEKMQ (reference sequence). The length of the CDR3 is 13 residues. V shed 5 bases and J shed 3 bases, with 11 bases lying between them.

Concerning this clonotype itself: A clone one base away is much larger, so this may be a read error. The V call is TRBV6-1, the J call TRBJ1-4, with 7 bases identical to TRBD1. V dropped 7 bases and J dropped 7; count of bases not matched to a gene: 9. Germline lookup yields CDR1 MNHNS and CDR2 SASEGT. The CDR3 runs 14 residues. CDR3 DNA: TGTGCCAGCAACAGACAGGGTGGTGGTGAAAAACTGTTTTTT. This gives the protein CASNRQGGGEKLFF.

The chain carries TRBV19 and TRBJ2-5, with 8 bases identical to TRBD2. The CDR3 spans 14 residues. The V gene end was trimmed by 3 bases and the J gene end by 3 bases; junction bases not matched to a gene: 3. From germline, CDR1 is LNHDA and CDR2 SQIVND (reference sequence). Here the CDR3 reads CASSIEAGEETQYF. In nucleotides, the CDR3 is TGTGCCAGTAGTATCGAAGCGGGAGAAGAGACCCAGTACTTC.

This clonotype came up many times. The chain recombines TRBV7-2 with TRBJ2-7; tentative D call: TRBD2 (5 bases). Germline V gene data show CDR1 as SGHTA and CDR2 as FQGNSA. This CDR3 is built from 13 residues. V lost 2 bases to trimming and J lost 5 bases, with 10 bases between them. CDR3 bases: TGTGCCAGCAGCTTAATATCGAGGGACGAGCAGTACTTC. It codes for CASSLISRDEQYF.

This clonotype was found a few times. The chain is built from TRBV4-1 and TRBJ2-1, with 9 nucleotides matching TRBD2. The CDR3 spans 16 residues. J lost 8 bases, V lost 1 base, and 9 bases had no gene match. Per the germline V gene, CDR1 is MGHRA and CDR2 is YSYEKL. The CDR3 is CASSQVRGRAGHEQFF. The CDR3 DNA reads TGCGCCAGCAGCCAAGTCCGCGGGAGGGCCGGGCATGAGCAGTTCTTC.

The chain is built from TRBV28 and TRBJ2-3; the D gene is possibly TRBD1 (6 bases). The CDR3 extends over 15 amino acids. Germline loops: CDR1 MDHEN, CDR2 SYDVKM. V was trimmed by 5 bases and J by 2 bases, leaving 14 bases between them. Here the CDR3 reads CASSPRQVFTDTQYF. The CDR3 region has the DNA TGTGCCAGCAGTCCGAGACAGGTTTTCACAGATACGCAGTATTTT.

This clonotype was recorded at least ten times. The rearrangement joins TRBV5-8 to TRBJ1-5; perhaps TRBD1 as D (6 bases). In germline, CDR1 is SGHTS, CDR2 YDEGEE. The CDR3 is 16 amino acids. The V end was cut by 4 bases, the J end by 0 bases, with 14 bases between. The CDR3 nucleotides are TGTGCCAGCAGCCCAGGACAGTTTCATAGCAATCAGCCCCAGCATTTT. Translation: CASSPGQFHSNQPQHF.

This clonotype was seen ten or more times. Germline is not matched at one junction end, which may reflect a read error. The CDR3 sequence is CASSEDLSISFF. The CDR3 DNA reads TGTGCCAGCAGTGAAGATCTGTCTATCTCATTCTTC. The chain joins TRBV2 to TRBJ2-4; D remains unclear. Germline V CDR1 and CDR2: SNHLY, FYNNEI. This CDR3 comprises 12 residues.

The genes are TRBV7-9 and TRBJ1-1; no definite D call. With 5 bases removed from V and 10 bases from J, the gap between germline ends came to 23 bases. The CDR3 loop spans 15 amino acids. The germline V gene encodes CDR1 SEHNR and CDR2 FQNEAQ (reference sequence). CDR3 sequence (DNA): TGTGCCAGCAGCCCCAATATCCAAGGGAGGGAGATAGCTTTCTTT. Translated: CASSPNIQGREIAFF.

The sample holds many counts of this clonotype. The rearrangement links TRBV6-1 to TRBJ2-7, with 14 bases that match TRBD2. Germline V gene lookup returns CDR1 MNHNS and CDR2 SASEGT. Trimming removed 10 bases from V and 1 base from J; junction bases left unmatched: 3. CDR3 length: 14 amino acids. DNA of the CDR3: TGTGCCACCGGGACTAGCGGGAGATCCTACGAGCAGTACTTC. It yields the protein CATGTSGRSYEQYF.

The CDR3 coding sequence is TGTGCCAGCAGGTCCAGAGGCCGCAATCAGCCCCAGCATTTT. Translation gives CASRSRGRNQPQHF. The chain is built from TRBV6-1 and TRBJ1-5; D gene uncertain. The CDR3 has 14 residues. The V and J ends lost 6 bases and 2 bases respectively, with 11 bases between them. Germline loops: CDR1 MNHNS, CDR2 SASEGT.

In this sample, this clonotype turned up a few times. The J gene is TRBJ2-1, the V gene TRBV7-3; possibly TRBD2 for D (6 bases). Germline lookup yields CDR1 SGHTA and CDR2 FQGTGA. The CDR3 has 15 amino acids. Trimming removed 3 bases from V and 3 bases from J, with 12 bases in between. The CDR3 DNA reads as TGTGCCAGCAGCTTCAAGCGGGCAGTCTACAATGAGCAGTTCTTC. This codes for CASSFKRAVYNEQFF.

This chain links TRBV28 with TRBJ1-2; 10 bases line up with TRBD1. V was clipped by 3 bases and J by 8 bases; unmatched bases: 6. Germline CDR1 reads MDHEN; CDR2 reads SYDVKM. This CDR3 spans 14 amino acids. The CDR3 loop is CASSLGTGVGGYTF. DNA for the CDR3: TGTGCCAGCAGTTTGGGGACAGGGGTGGGAGGCTACACCTTC.

This clonotype was found many times. The genes are TRBV20-1 and TRBJ2-5; D is possibly TRBD1 (6 bases). Looked up from germline, CDR1 is DFQATT and CDR2 is SNEGSKA (reference sequence). V was shortened by 4 bases and J by 4 bases, with 16 bases between the two germline ends. The CDR3 sequence is 14 residues long. The CDR3 loop is CSATGGQKSETQYF. CDR3 DNA sequence: TGCAGTGCTACCGGAGGACAGAAATCAGAGACCCAGTACTTC.

This chain links TRBV28 with TRBJ2-2, with D unclear. V was shortened by 5 bases and J by 5 bases, with 6 bases between the two germline ends. The germline CDR1 and CDR2 sequences are MDHEN and SYDVKM. The CDR3 loop spans 12 amino acids. CDR3 DNA: TGTGCCAGCAGTAGGCCGACCGGGGAGCTGTTTTTT. This codes for CASSRPTGELFF.

This clonotype appeared many times. At one of its ends the junction is not consistent with the germline gene, which may arise from a read error. V usage is TRBV5-1 and J usage is TRBJ2-7; D may be TRBD2 (5 bases). Germline CDR1 is SGHRS and CDR2 is YFSETQ. The length of the CDR3 is 12 residues. The CDR3 DNA reads TGTGCCAGCAGTTTATCCGGGGACGAGCAGTACTTC. This gives the protein CASSLSGDEQYF.

There are many counts of this clonotype. The chain carries TRBV7-9 and TRBJ2-5; the D is unclear. This CDR3 has 12 residues. V lost 5 bases, J lost 2 bases, and 6 bases lay in between. Germline values: CDR1 SEHNR, CDR2 FQNEAQ (reference sequence). The CDR3 nucleotides read TGTGCCAGCAGCGCACTGCAAGAGACCCAGTACTTC. Translation gives CASSALQETQYF. Complete variable domain (other parts from reference TRBV7-9 and TRBJ2-5): DTGVSQNPRHKITKRGQNVTFRCDPISEHNRLYWYRQTLGQGPEFLTYFQNEAQLEKSRLLSDRFSAERPKGSFSTLEIQRTEQGDSAMYLCASSALQETQYFGPGTRLLVL.

There are many counts of this clonotype. The chain links TRBV7-2 to TRBJ2-7; TRBD2 aligns across 7 bases. V shed 1 base and J 3 bases; nucleotides not matched to a gene: 6. The germline gives CDR1 SGHTA, CDR2 FQGNSA. The CDR3 covers 15 residues. The CDR3 region is CASSLEAGVVYEQYF. The CDR3 bases are TGTGCCAGCAGCTTAGAGGCGGGAGTAGTCTACGAGCAGTACTTC.

In this sample, this clonotype turned up once. The chain combines TRBV29-1 with TRBJ2-1, with TRBD2 matching 8 bases. The CDR3 contains 16 residues. V lost 2 bases to trimming and J lost 6 bases; unmatched junction nucleotides: 12. Germline V gene lookup returns CDR1 SQVTM and CDR2 ANQGSEA. The chain's CDR3 is CSVERASGLDGNEQFF. The CDR3 DNA is TGCAGCGTTGAACGGGCTAGCGGGCTTGACGGCAATGAGCAGTTCTTC.

This clonotype was picked up a small number of times. This chain links TRBV7-2 with TRBJ1-5; D is possibly TRBD1 (5 bases). The CDR3 extends over 14 amino acids. Trimming shortened V by 6 bases and J by 2 bases, and 11 bases separated the two germline ends. Germline values: CDR1 SGHTA, CDR2 FQGNSA. The CDR3 nucleotides are TGTGCCAGCAGTCCCCGAGGGGGCAATCAGCCCCAGCATTTT. This codes for CASSPRGGNQPQHF.

The chain combines TRBV18 with TRBJ2-3; TRBD2 matches 13 bases. This CDR3 is 16 amino acids long. J was trimmed by 3 bases and V by 3 bases; bases with no gene match: 3. Germline lookup yields CDR1 KGHSH and CDR2 LQKENI. CDR3 loop: CASSPRTSGSTDTQYF. CDR3 DNA sequence: TGTGCCAGCTCACCTAGGACTAGCGGGAGTACAGATACGCAGTATTTT.

This clonotype was seen repeatedly, ten times or more. The chain couples TRBV6-5 to TRBJ2-2; D is possibly TRBD1 (5 bases). Germline V lookup: CDR1 MNHEY, CDR2 SVGAGI. Trimming pared 2 bases from V and 4 bases from J, leaving 5 bases between. This CDR3 is built from 13 residues. This CDR3 reads CASSYRGTGELFF. The CDR3 nucleotides read TGTGCCAGCAGTTACAGGGGCACCGGGGAGCTGTTTTTT.

This clonotype was recorded a few times. The chain links TRBV9 to TRBJ2-7, with 9 bases fitting TRBD1. Germline V CDR1 and CDR2: SGDLS, YYNGEE. With 5 bases clipped from V and 7 bases from J, the junction kept 13 bases outside the gene matches. The CDR3 consists of 15 residues. CDR3 loop: CASSRSEQGAREQYF. In nucleotides, the CDR3 is TGTGCCAGCAGTCGATCAGAACAGGGGGCTCGTGAGCAGTACTTC.

This clonotype was recorded at least ten times. V and J are TRBV6-1 and TRBJ2-7, with D perhaps TRBD1 (6 bases). CDR1 MNHNS and CDR2 SASEGT come from the germline V gene. V was shortened by 6 bases and J by 2 bases, with 20 bases between the two germline ends. The CDR3 length is 16 residues. The CDR3 DNA reads TGTGCCAGCAGGGATCCCTCCGGGACATACCCCTACGAGCAGTACTTC. Translation gives CASRDPSGTYPYEQYF.

This clonotype has just a few counts. The chain carries TRBV12-3 or TRBV12-4 and TRBJ2-1; TRBD2 matches at 7 bases. Losses at the gene ends were 5 bases for V and 0 bases for J; bases not matched to a gene: 4. The CDR3 covers 15 residues. CDR3 protein: CASSQRDLSYNEQFF. CDR3 coding DNA: TGTGCCAGCAGTCAGCGGGACCTCTCCTACAATGAGCAGTTCTTC.